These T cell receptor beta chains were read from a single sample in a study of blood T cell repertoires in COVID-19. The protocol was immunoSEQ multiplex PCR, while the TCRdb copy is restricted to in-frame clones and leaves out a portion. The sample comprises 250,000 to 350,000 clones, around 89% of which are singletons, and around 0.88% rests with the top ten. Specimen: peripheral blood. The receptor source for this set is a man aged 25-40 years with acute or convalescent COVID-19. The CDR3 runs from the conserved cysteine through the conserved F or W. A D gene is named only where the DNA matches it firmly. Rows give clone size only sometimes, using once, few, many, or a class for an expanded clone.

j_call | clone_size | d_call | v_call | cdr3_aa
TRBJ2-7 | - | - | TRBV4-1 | CASSQGLVASSYEQYF
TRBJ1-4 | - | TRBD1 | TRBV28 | CASSGLKGAGEKLFF
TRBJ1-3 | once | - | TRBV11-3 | CASSLTTSVSGNTIYF
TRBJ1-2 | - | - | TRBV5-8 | CASSGAAEENYGYTF
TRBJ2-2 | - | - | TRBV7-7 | CASSLRLNGELFF
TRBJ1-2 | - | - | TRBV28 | CASRVQSYGYTF
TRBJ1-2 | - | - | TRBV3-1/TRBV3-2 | CASSQDRVGRGYGYTF
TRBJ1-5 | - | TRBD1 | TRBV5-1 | CASSLAPGQGDPQHF
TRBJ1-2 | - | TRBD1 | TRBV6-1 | CASSEWTGRRYGYTF
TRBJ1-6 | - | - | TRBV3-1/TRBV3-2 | CASSRDRSENSPLHF
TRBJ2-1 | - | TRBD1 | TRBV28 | CASSLDRAENNEQFF
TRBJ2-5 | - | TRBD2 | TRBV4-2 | CASSQDERGAEETQYF
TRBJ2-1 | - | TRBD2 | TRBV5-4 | CASSSPAGGHVEQFF
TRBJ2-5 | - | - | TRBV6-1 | CASRETGTTKLETQYF
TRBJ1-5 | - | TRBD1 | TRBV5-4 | CASSLGGTDPQPQHF
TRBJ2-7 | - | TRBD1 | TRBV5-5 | CASSLRWTGGIYEQYF
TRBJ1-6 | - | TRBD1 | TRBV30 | CASRQGSSYNSPLHF
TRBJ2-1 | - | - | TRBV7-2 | CASSLRIPDGGGTQFF
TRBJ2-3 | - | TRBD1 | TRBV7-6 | CASSPRQGASTDTQYF
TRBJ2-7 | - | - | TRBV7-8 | CASSLAGGAGAVTLIYEQYF
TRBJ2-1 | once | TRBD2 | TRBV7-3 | CASSLDGGAFSSSYNEQFF
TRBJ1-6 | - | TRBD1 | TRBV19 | CASSGGTGLANSPLHF
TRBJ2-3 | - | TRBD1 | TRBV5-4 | CASSRQGSGSDTQYF
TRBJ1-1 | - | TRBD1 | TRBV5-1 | CASSQGGLNTEAFF
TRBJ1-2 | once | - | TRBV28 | CASSLGSNYGYTF
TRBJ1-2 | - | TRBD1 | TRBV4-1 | CASSPGQGRHGYTF
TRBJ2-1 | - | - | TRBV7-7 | CASSVEQGEQFF
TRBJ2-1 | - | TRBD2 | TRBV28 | CASSLAVSYNEQFF